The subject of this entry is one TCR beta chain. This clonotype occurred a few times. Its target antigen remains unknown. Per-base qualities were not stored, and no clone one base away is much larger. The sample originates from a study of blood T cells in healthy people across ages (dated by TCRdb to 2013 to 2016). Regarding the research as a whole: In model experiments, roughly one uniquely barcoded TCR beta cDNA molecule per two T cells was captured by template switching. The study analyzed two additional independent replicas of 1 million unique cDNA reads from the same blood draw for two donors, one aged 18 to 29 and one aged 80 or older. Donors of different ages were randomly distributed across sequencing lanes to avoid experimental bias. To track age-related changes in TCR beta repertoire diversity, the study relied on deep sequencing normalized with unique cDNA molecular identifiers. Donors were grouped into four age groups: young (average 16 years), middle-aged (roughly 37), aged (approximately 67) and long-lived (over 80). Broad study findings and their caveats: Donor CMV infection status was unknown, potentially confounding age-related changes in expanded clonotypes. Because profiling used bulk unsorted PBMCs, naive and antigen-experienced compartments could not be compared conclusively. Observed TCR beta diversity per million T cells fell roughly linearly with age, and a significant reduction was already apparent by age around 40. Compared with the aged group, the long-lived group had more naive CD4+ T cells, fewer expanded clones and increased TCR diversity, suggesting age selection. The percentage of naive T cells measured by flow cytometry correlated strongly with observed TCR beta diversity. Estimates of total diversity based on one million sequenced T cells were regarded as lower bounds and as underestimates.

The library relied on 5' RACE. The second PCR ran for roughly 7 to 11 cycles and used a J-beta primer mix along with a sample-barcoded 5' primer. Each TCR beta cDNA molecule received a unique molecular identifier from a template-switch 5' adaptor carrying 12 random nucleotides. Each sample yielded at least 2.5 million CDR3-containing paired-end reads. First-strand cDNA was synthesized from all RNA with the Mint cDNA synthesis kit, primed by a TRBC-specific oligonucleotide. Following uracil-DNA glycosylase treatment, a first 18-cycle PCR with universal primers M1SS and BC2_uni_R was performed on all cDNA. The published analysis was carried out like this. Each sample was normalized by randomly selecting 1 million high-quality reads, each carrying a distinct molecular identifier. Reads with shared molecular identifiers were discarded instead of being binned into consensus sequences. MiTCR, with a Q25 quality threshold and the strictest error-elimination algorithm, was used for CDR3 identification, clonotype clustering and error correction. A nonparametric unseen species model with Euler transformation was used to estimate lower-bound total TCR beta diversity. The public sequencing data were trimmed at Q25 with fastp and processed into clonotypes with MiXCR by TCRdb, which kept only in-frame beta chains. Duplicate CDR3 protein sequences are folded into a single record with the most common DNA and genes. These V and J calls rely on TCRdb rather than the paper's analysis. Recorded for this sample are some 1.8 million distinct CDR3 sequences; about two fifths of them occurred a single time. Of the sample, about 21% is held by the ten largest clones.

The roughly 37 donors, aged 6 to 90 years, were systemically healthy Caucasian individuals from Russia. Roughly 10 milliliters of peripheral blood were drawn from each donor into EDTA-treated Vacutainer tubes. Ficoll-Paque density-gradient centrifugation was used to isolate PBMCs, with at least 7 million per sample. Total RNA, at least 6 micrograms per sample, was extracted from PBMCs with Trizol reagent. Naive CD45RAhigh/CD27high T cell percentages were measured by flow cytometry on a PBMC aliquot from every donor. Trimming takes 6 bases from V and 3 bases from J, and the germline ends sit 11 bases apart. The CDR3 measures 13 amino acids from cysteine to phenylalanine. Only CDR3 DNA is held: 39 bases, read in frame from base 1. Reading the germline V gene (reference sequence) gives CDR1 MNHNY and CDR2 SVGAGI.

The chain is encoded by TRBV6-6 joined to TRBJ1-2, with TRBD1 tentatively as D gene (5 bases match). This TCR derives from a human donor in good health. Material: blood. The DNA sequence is TGTGCCAGCAGCGGGGGAGATTACTATGGCTACACCTTC. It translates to CASSGGDYYGYTF.